These 18 T cell receptor beta chains share one sample of origin, sequenced in a study of blood T cell repertoires in COVID-19. TCRdb's copy holds only in-frame clones and misses some; the assay was immunoSEQ multiplex PCR. The sample includes approximately 350,000 clones, 91% of them seen just once. Material for sequencing was peripheral blood. These receptor sequences come from a woman younger than 30 who had recovered from COVID-19.

The chain links TRBV29-1 to TRBJ2-5; D call uncertain. The CDR3 runs to 15 residues. CDR1 is SQVTM, CDR2 ANQGSEA, per germline. The ends were cut back, 0 bases at V and 7 bases at J, with 18 bases in the middle. CDR3 residues: CSVEDLEVRVGTQYF. The CDR3 DNA follows: TGCAGCGTTGAAGATCTCGAAGTTCGGGTTGGGACCCAGTACTTC.

This chain links TRBV7-2 with TRBJ1-6, with a weak D call TRBD1 (5 bases). There are 16 residues in the CDR3. CDR1 is SGHTA, CDR2 FQGNSA, per germline. Trimming took off 1 base at V and 9 bases at J, with 16 bases between the two ends. The CDR3 bases are TGTGCCAGCAGCTTAGAGGGCAGGGAAATACGTTCACCCCTCCACTTT. It translates to CASSLEGREIRSPLHF. Drawing the rest from reference TRBV7-2 and TRBJ1-6, the complete variable domain is GAGVSQSPSNKVTEKGKDVELRCDPISGHTALYWYRQSLGQGLEFLIYFQGNSAPDKSGLPSDRFSAERTGGSVSTLTIQRTQQEDSAVYLCASSLEGREIRSPLHFGNGTRLTVT.

To note about this clone: Other nucleotide sequences in the sample specify the same CDR3. This chain joins TRBV7-9 and TRBJ1-2, with 8 bases identical to TRBD1. Germline V CDR1 and CDR2: SEHNR, FQNEAQ (reference sequence). Germline trimming cut 5 bases from V and 0 bases from J; bases unmatched to any gene: 5. The CDR3 has 15 residues. The CDR3 DNA sequence: TGTGCCAGCAGCAGTGACAGGGGACCTAACTATGGCTACACCTTC. This encodes CASSSDRGPNYGYTF.

The chain has TRBV4-3 and TRBJ2-1; no firm D call. This CDR3 is 14 amino acids long. Per germline, CDR1 LGHNA and CDR2 YSLEER. The germline V and J ends were trimmed by 0 bases and 10 bases, with 13 bases remaining between them. The DNA for the CDR3 is TGCGCCAGCAGCCAAGATCTTTTGCTGGAGGAGCAGTTCTTC. Residues: CASSQDLLLEEQFF.

This clone was detected only once. This chain links TRBV7-2 with TRBJ2-1, with 8 bases matching TRBD2. The CDR3 is made up of 19 amino acids. Germline V gene data show CDR1 as SGHTA and CDR2 as FQGNSA. V lost 5 bases and J lost 7; bases outside the gene matches: 22. Written as DNA, the CDR3 is TGTGCCAGCAGCAGACGAATCGCGGCGGGACTAGGGCGTGGGAATGAGCAGTTCTTC. This gives the protein CASSRRIAAGLGRGNEQFF.

In its sample, this clone was seen a few times. CDR3 coding DNA: TGTGCCAGCTCACCAAGTACAGGGGATAATTCACCCCTCCACTTT. It codes for CASSPSTGDNSPLHF. The V call is TRBV18, the J call TRBJ1-6, with 7 nucleotides matching TRBD1. CDR1 is KGHSH, CDR2 LQKENI, per germline. V dropped 2 bases and J dropped 5; count of bases not matched to a gene: 3. CDR3 length: 15 amino acids.

V is TRBV7-9 and J is TRBJ1-1; TRBD1 agrees at 8 bases. CDR1 is SEHNR, CDR2 FQNEAQ, per germline (reference sequence). The CDR3 sequence is 12 residues long. V trimming: 4 bases; J trimming: 10 bases; junction bases outside the gene matches: 5. Here the CDR3 reads CASSSTGVGAFF. The CDR3, as DNA: TGTGCCAGCAGCTCGACAGGGGTGGGAGCTTTCTTT.

The chain is built from TRBV5-6 and TRBJ2-1, with TRBD2 as a possible D gene (6 bases). The ends were cut back, 4 bases at V and 13 bases at J, with 15 bases in the middle. From germline, CDR1 is SGHDT and CDR2 YYEEEE. The CDR3 is 12 residues long. Here the CDR3 DNA reads TGTGCCAGCAGCCCCGAGGGCGGGGTACAGTTCTTC. Translation gives CASSPEGGVQFF.

This rearrangement joins TRBV7-8 to TRBJ2-5; 10 bases fit TRBD2. Germline CDR1 reads SGHVS; CDR2 reads FQNEAQ. The CDR3 is 17 amino acids. V dropped 5 bases and J dropped 0; count of bases not matched to a gene: 9. CDR3 bases: TGTGCCAGCAGCGCCCGGACTAGCGGATTCGACCAAGAGACCCAGTACTTC. This gives the protein CASSARTSGFDQETQYF.

The gene calls are TRBV19 and TRBJ1-4, with D unresolved. The germline V and J ends were trimmed by 0 bases and 5 bases, with 19 bases remaining between them. This CDR3 spans 18 amino acids. The germline CDR1 and CDR2 sequences are LNHDA and SQIVND (reference sequence). The CDR3 reads CASSIDWAGSGMNEKLFF. As DNA, the CDR3 is TGTGCCAGTAGTATAGATTGGGCGGGCTCGGGTATGAATGAAAAACTGTTTTTT. The full variable domain, completed using reference TRBV19 and TRBJ1-4, is DGGITQSPKYLFRKEGQNVTLSCEQNLNHDAMYWYRQDPGQGLRLIYYSQIVNDFQKGDIAEGYSVSREKKESFPLTVTSAQKNPTAFYLCASSIDWAGSGMNEKLFFGSGTQLSVL.

The gene calls are TRBV14 and TRBJ2-3; a weak D match, TRBD2 (5 bases). There are 15 residues in the CDR3. V was pared by 2 bases and J by 5 bases, with 14 bases between. CDR1 is SGHDN, CDR2 FVKESK, per germline. CDR3 sequence reads: CASSQTGLFRDTQYF. The DNA of the CDR3 is TGTGCCAGCAGCCAAACCGGACTGTTTCGAGATACGCAGTATTTT.

The rearrangement uses TRBV5-1 and TRBJ1-2; TRBD1 is a possible D gene (5 bases). V lost 0 bases, J lost 3 bases, and 12 bases lay in between. CDR1 is SGHRS, CDR2 YFSETQ, per germline. The CDR3 consists of 15 residues. The CDR3 sequence is CASSLAGREDYGYTF. The DNA of the CDR3 is TGCGCCAGCAGCTTGGCCGGCAGGGAAGACTATGGCTACACCTTC.

The chain has TRBV6-5 and TRBJ1-1; 8 bases match TRBD1. This CDR3 is built from 12 residues. Trimming cost V 6 bases and J 5 bases; bases outside gene matches: 2. Looked up from germline, CDR1 is MNHEY and CDR2 is SVGAGI. CDR3 region: CASRRTGTEAFF. The CDR3 DNA sequence: TGTGCCAGCAGGCGGACAGGGACTGAAGCTTTCTTT.

The chain links TRBV5-1 to TRBJ2-1; D might be TRBD1 (5 bases). The CDR3 has 13 residues. CDR1 and CDR2 (germline): SGHRS, YFSETQ. The V end lost 1 base, the J end lost 6 bases, and 8 bases lay between the germline ends. The CDR3 here is CASSLRDSNEQFF. CDR3 bases: TGCGCCAGCAGCTTGAGAGACAGCAATGAGCAGTTCTTC.

The rearrangement links TRBV30 to TRBJ1-1; 8 positions agree with TRBD1. This CDR3 region has 14 residues. Trimming took 3 bases from V and 6 from J; bases not matched to a gene: 9. CDR1 GTSNPN and CDR2 SVGIG come from the germline V gene (reference sequence). This CDR3 is CAWSSDRVRAEAFF. CDR3 DNA sequence: TGTGCCTGGAGCTCGGACAGGGTAAGGGCTGAAGCTTTCTTT.

CDR3 residues: CASTDRHLYSNQPQHF. CDR3 bases: TGTGCCAGCACGGACAGGCACCTTTATAGCAATCAGCCCCAGCATTTT. The chain recombines TRBV2 with TRBJ1-5; the match to TRBD1 covers 7 bases. The V and J ends lost 7 bases and 0 bases, in that order; junction bases with no gene match: 9. Germline CDR1 reads SNHLY; CDR2 reads FYNNEI. The CDR3 is made up of 16 amino acids.

The chain employs TRBV7-2 and TRBJ2-2, with D perhaps TRBD2 (5 bases). This CDR3 contains 15 residues. The V gene lost 2 bases and the J gene lost 6 bases, with 13 bases spanning the gap. CDR1 is SGHTA, CDR2 FQGNSA, per germline. For the CDR3, the DNA is TGTGCCAGCAGCTTAAATCGAGGGTGGGCCGGGGAGCTGTTTTTT. Translating gives CASSLNRGWAGELFF.

This clone is a singleton in its sample. The genes are TRBV14 and TRBJ1-2; 7 bases are shared with TRBD1. The CDR3 loop spans 17 amino acids. Trimming removed 2 bases from V and 7 bases from J; junction bases left unmatched: 16. Germline V gene lookup returns CDR1 SGHDN and CDR2 FVKESK. CDR3 coding DNA: TGTGCCAGCAGCCAACGGACAGGCGGGGCCTGGGTGGGTGGCTACACCTTC. Its protein is CASSQRTGGAWVGGYTF. Supplemented by reference TRBV14 and TRBJ1-2, the full variable domain reads EAGVTQFPSHSVIEKGQTVTLRCDPISGHDNLYWYRRVMGKEIKFLLHFVKESKQDESGMPNNRFLAERTGGTYSTLKVQPAELEDSGVYFCASSQRTGGAWVGGYTFGSGTRLTVV.